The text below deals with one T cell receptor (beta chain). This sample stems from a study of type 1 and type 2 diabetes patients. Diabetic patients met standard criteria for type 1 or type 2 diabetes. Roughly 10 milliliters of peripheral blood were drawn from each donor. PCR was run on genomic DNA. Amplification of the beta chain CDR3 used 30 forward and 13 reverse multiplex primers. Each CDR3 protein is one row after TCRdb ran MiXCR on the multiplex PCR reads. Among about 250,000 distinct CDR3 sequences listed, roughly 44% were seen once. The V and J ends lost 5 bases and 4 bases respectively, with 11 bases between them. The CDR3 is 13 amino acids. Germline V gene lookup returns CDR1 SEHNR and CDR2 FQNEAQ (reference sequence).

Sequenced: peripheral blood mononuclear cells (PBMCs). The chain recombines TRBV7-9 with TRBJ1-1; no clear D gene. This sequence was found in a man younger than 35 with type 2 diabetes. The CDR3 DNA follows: TGTGCCAGCAGCGTCCAGGCCCGCACTGAAGCTTTCTTT. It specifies CASSVQARTEAFF.